In its sample, the clone carrying this TCR beta chain was seen once. The antigen is undetermined. The V and J ends lost 6 bases and 0 bases, in that order; junction bases with no gene match: 11. The length of the CDR3 is 16 residues. Germline V gene sequence: CDR1 MNHEY, CDR2 SMNVEV (reference sequence). This entry belongs to a study of T cell responses to AZD1222 COVID-19 vaccine. Study-level points and caveats: Donors in the cohort were predominantly white British and more often female, and clonal diversity was possibly underestimated.

Sequenced by immunoSEQ multiplex PCR; TCRdb stores in-frame clones only, minus some. The data contain around 97,000 clones, about 92% of them singletons. This receptor was taken from an adult in good health. The sequences come from peripheral blood, collected on day 0 of AZD1222 vaccination. This chain links TRBV27 with TRBJ2-7; 7 bases are shared with TRBD2. The CDR3 spells CASRRGLTASSYEQYF. Written as DNA, the CDR3 is TGTGCCAGCAGAAGGGGACTAACGGCAAGCTCCTACGAGCAGTACTTC.